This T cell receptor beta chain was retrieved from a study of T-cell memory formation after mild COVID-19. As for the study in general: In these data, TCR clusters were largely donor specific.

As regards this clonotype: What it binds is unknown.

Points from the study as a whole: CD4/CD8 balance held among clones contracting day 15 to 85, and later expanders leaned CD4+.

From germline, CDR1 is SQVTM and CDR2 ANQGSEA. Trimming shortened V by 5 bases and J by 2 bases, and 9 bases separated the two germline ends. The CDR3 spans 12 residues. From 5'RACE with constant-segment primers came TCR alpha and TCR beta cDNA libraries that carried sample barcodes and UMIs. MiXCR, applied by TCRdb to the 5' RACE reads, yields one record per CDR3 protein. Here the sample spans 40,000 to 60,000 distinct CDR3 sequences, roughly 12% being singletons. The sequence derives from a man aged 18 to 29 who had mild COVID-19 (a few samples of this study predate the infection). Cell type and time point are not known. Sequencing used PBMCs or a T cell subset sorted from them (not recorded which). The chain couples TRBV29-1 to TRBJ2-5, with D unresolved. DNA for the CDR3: TGCAGCGTTTGGCAGACTCAAGAGACCCAGTACTTC. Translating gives CSVWQTQETQYF.